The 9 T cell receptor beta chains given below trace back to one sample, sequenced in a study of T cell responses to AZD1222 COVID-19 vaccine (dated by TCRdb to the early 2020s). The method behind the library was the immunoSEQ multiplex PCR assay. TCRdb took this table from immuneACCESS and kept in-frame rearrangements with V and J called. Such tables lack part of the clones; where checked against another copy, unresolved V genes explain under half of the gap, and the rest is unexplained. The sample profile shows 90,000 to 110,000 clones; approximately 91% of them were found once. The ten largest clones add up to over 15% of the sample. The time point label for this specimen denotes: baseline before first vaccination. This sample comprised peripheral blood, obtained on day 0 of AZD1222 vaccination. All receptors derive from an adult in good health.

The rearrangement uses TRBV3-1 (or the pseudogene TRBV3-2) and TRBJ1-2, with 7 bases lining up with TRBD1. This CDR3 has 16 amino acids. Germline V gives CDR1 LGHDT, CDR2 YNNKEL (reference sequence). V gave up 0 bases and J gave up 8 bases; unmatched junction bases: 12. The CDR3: CASSQDRGRGPGGYTF. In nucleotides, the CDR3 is TGTGCCAGCAGCCAAGATAGGGGAAGGGGGCCTGGGGGCTACACCTTC.

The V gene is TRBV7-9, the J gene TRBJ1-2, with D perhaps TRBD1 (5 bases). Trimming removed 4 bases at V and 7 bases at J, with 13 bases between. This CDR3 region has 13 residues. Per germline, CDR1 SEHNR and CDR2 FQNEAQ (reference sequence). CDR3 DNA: TGTGCCAGCAGCTCAGGGACCTTTTCTGGCTACACCTTC. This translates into CASSSGTFSGYTF.

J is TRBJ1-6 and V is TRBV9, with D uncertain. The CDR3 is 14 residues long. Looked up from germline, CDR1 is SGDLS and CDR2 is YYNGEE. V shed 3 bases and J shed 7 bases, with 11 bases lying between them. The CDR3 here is CASSASQGNSPLHF. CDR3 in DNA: TGTGCCAGCAGCGCGTCCCAAGGGAATTCACCCCTCCACTTT.

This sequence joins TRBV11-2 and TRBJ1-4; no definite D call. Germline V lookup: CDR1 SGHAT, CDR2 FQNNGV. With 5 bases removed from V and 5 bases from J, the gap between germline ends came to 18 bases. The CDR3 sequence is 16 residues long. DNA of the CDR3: TGTGCCAGCAGCGCGGGAAGAACAGACCTAAATGAAAAACTGTTTTTT. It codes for CASSAGRTDLNEKLFF.

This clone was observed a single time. The CDR3 loop is CASSRDGTGENTIYF. CDR3 bases: TGTGCCAGCAGCCGCGACGGGACAGGGGAAAACACCATATATTTT. This rearrangement joins TRBV7-2 to TRBJ1-3; TRBD1 aligns across 10 bases. Germline V gives CDR1 SGHTA, CDR2 FQGNSA. J was trimmed by 6 bases and V by 5 bases; bases with no gene match: 7. This CDR3 is 15 amino acids long.

CDR3 residues: CASTTAGIHNEQFF. The CDR3 nucleotides are TGTGCCAGCACAACGGCAGGGATCCACAATGAGCAGTTCTTC. V usage is TRBV7-2 and J usage is TRBJ2-1; D is possibly TRBD1 (5 bases). V was shortened by 7 bases and J by 5 bases, with 15 bases between the two germline ends. Germline-derived CDR1 and CDR2 are SGHTA and FQGNSA. This CDR3 region has 14 residues.

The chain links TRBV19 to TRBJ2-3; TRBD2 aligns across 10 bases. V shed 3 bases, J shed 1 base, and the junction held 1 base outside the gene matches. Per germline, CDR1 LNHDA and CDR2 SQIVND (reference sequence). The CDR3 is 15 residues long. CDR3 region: CASSILAGGTDTQYF. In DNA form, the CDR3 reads TGTGCCAGTAGTATCCTAGCGGGAGGCACAGATACGCAGTATTTT.

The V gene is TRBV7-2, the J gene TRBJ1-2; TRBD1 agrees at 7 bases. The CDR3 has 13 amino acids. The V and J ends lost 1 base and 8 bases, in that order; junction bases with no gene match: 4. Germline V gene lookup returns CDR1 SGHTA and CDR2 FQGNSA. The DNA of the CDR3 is TGTGCCAGCAGCTTAGAGGGGGCTGGCGGCTACACCTTC. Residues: CASSLEGAGGYTF. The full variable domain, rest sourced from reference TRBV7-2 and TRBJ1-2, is GAGVSQSPSNKVTEKGKDVELRCDPISGHTALYWYRQSLGQGLEFLIYFQGNSAPDKSGLPSDRFSAERTGGSVSTLTIQRTQQEDSAVYLCASSLEGAGGYTFGSGTRLTVV.

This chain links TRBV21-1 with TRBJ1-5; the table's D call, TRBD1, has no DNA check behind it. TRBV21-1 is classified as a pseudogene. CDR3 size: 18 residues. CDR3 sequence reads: CASSKRFEQGNRNQPQHF. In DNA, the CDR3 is TGTGCCAGCAGCAAGCGTTTCGAACAGGGGAATCGCAATCAGCCCCAGCATTTT.